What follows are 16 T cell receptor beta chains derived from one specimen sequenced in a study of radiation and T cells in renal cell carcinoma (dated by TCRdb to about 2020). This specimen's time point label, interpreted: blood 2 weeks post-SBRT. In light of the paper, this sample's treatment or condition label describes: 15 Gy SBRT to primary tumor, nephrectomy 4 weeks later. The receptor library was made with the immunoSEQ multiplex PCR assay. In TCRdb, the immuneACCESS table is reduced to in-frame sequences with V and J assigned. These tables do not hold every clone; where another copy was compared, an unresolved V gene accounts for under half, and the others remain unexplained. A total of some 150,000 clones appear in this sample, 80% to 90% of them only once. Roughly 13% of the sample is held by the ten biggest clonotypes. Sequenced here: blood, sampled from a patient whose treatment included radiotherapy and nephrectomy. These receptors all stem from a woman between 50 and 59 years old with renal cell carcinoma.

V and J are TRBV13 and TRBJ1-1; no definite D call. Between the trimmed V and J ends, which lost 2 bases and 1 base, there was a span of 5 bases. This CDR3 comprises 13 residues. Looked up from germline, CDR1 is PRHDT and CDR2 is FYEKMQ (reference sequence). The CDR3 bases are TGTGCCAGCAGCTTACGGGAGAACACTGAAGCTTTCTTT. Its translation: CASSLRENTEAFF.

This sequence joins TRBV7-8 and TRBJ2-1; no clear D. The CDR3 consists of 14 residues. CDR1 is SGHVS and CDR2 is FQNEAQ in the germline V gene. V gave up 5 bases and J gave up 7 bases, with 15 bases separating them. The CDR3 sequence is CASSRTAFSNEQFF. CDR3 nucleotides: TGTGCCAGCAGCCGAACTGCCTTCTCAAATGAGCAGTTCTTC.

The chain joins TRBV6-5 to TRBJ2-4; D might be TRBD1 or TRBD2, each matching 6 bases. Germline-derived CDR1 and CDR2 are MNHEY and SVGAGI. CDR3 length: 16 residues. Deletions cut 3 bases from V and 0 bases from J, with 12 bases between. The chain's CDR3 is CASSYNEGGAKNIQYF. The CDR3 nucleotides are TGTGCCAGCAGTTATAATGAGGGGGGAGCCAAAAACATTCAGTACTTC.

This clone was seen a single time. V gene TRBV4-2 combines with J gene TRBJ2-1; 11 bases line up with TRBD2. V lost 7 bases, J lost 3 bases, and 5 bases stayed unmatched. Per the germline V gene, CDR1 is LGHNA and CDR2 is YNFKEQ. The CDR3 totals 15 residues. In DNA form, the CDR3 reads TGTGCCAGCAACCCGGGACTAGCGGACTACAATGAGCAGTTCTTC. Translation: CASNPGLADYNEQFF.

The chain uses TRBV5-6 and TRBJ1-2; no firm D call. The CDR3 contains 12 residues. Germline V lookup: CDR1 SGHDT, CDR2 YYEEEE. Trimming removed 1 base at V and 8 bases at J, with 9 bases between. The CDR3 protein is CASSLSLRGYTF. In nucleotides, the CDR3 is TGTGCCAGCAGCTTGTCCCTACGAGGCTACACCTTC.

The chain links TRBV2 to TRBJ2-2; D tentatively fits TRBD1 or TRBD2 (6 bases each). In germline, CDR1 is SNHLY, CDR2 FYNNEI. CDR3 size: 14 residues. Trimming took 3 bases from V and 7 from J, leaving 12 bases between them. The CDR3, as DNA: TGTGCCAGCAGTGACAGGGGAGGTATCGGGGAGCTGTTTTTT. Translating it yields CASSDRGGIGELFF.

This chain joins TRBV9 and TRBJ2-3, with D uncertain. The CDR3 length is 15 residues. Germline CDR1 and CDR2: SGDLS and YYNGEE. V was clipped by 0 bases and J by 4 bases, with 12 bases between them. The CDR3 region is CASSVEGGGADTQYF. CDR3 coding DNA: TGTGCCAGCAGCGTAGAGGGTGGCGGCGCAGATACGCAGTATTTT.

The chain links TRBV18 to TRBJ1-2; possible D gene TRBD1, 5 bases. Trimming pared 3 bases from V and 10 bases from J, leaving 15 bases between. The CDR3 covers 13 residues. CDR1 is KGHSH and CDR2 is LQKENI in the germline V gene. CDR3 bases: TGTGCCAGCTCACCCCCCCGGGACGCCGCCTACACCTTC. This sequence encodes CASSPPRDAAYTF.

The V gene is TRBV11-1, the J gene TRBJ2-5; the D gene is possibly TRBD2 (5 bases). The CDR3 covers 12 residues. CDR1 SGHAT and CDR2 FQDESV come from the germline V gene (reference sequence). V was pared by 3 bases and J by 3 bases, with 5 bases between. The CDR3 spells CASSLREETQYF. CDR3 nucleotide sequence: TGTGCCAGCAGCTTGCGGGAAGAGACCCAGTACTTC.

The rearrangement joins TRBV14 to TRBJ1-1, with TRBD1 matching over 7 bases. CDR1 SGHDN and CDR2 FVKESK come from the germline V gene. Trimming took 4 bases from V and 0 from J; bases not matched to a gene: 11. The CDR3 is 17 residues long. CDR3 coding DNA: TGTGCCAGCAGCCGGTTTACAGGGGATTGGATGAACACTGAAGCTTTCTTT. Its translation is CASSRFTGDWMNTEAFF.

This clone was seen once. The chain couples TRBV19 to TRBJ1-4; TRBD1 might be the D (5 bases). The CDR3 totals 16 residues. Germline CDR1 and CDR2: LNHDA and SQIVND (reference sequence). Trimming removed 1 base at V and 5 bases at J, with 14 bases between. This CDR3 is CASSIAAGLGNEKLFF. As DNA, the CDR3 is TGTGCCAGTAGTATAGCCGCGGGGCTCGGGAATGAAAAACTGTTTTTT.

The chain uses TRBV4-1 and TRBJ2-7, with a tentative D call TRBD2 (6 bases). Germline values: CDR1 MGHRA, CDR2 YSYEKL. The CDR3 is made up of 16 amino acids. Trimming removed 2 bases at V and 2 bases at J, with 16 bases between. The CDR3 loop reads CASSQSWAGPAYEQYF. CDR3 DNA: TGCGCCAGCAGCCAATCTTGGGCGGGGCCTGCCTACGAGCAGTACTTC.

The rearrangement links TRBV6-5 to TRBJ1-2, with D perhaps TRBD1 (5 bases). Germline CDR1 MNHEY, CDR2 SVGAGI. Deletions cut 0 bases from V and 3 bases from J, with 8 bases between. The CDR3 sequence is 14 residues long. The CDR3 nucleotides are TGTGCCAGCAGTTACTCACCCAGGGACTATGGCTACACCTTC. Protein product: CASSYSPRDYGYTF.

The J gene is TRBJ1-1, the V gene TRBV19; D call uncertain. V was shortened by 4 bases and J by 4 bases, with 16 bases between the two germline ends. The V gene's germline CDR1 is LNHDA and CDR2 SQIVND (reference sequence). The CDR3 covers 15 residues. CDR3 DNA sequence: TGTGCCAGTAGTACCTCCTCGGGGTCAGGCACTGAAGCTTTCTTT. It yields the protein CASSTSSGSGTEAFF. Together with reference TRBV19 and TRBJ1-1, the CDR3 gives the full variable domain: DGGITQSPKYLFRKEGQNVTLSCEQNLNHDAMYWYRQDPGQGLRLIYYSQIVNDFQKGDIAEGYSVSREKKESFPLTVTSAQKNPTAFYLCASSTSSGSGTEAFFGQGTRLTVV.

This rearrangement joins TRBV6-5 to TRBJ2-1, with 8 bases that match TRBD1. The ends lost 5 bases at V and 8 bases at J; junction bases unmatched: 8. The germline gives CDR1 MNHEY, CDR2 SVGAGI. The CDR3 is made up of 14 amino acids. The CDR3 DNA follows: TGTGCCAGCAGTCCCGACAGGGGTAGTCATGAGCAGTTCTTC. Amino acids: CASSPDRGSHEQFF.

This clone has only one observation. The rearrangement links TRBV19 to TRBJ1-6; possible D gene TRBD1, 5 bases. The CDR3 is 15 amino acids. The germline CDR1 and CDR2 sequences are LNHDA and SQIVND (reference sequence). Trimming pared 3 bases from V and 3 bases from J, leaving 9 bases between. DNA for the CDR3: TGTGCCAGTAGTATCAGGGACCTCTATAATTCACCCCTCCACTTT. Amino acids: CASSIRDLYNSPLHF.